This T cell receptor beta chain was sequenced during a study of shared clonotypes between healthy human individuals. Whole-study context: Per donor, three plates held CD4 naive cells, three held CD4 memory, two held CD8 naive and one held CD8 memory. General study results and limits: A handful of donors showed sharing of approximately 5% of naive CD4 clonotypes.

Authors' processing steps: In the immunoSEQ data, sequences were junction-only and lacked quality scores, so filtering differed. Using immunoSEQ multiplex PCR, the repertoire was profiled, and TCRdb retains in-frame clones only, with some absent. V and J calls and clone size follow that table, whereas D and trimming were derived from the DNA. The sample lists some 2 million clones; just under 95% were seen once. V dropped 6 bases and J dropped 5 bases, with 13 bases sitting between them. Germline V gene lookup returns CDR1 WSHSY and CDR2 SAAADI. There are 13 residues in the CDR3. Notes on this clone: Its antigen is still unknown.

Naivety among CD8 cells was defined by CD45RO negativity and positive CCR7 selection, thereby excluding terminally differentiated effector memory CD45RA+ cells. None of the donors, who were healthy HIV-negative adults, had recently had acute infections or vaccinations. This clonotype originated in a man younger than 35 in good health. The rearrangement joins TRBV10-2 to TRBJ1-1; D remains unclear. Sequenced: naive CD8+ T cells sorted from blood. This CDR3 reads CASRDVLKTEAFF. CDR3 coding DNA: TGCGCCAGCAGGGACGTTTTAAAGACTGAAGCTTTCTTT.